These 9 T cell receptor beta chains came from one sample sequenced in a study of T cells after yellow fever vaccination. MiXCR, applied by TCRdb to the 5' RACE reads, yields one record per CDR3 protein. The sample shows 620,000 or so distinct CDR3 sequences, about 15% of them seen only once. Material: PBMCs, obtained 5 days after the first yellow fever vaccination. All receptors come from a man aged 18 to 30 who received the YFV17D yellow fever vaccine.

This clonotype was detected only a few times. CDR3 nucleotides: TGTGCCAGCAGCTTGAGTGGATACTATAATTCACCCCTCCACTTT. It translates to CASSLSGYYNSPLHF. This chain connects TRBV5-4 to TRBJ1-6; D call uncertain. Germline CDR1 is SGHNT and CDR2 is YYREEE (reference sequence). The V gene lost 1 base and the J gene lost 3 bases, with 8 bases spanning the gap. CDR3 length: 15 amino acids.

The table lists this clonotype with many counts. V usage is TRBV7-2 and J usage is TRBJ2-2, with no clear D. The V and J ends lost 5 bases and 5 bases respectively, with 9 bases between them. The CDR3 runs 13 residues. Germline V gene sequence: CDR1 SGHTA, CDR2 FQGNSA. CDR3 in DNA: TGTGCCAGCAGCCCGACCAGTACCGGGGAGCTGTTTTTT. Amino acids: CASSPTSTGELFF.

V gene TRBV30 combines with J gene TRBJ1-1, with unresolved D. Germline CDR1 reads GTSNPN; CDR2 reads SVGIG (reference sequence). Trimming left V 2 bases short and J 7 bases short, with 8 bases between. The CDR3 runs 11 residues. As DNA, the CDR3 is TGTGCCTGGAGTAACAGTGTTGAAGCTTTCTTT. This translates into CAWSNSVEAFF.

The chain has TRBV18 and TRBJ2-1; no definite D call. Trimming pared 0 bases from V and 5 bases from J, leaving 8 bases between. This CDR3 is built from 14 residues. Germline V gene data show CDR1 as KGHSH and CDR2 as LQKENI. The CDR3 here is CASSPPWVDNEQFF. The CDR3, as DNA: TGTGCCAGCTCACCACCCTGGGTGGACAATGAGCAGTTCTTC.

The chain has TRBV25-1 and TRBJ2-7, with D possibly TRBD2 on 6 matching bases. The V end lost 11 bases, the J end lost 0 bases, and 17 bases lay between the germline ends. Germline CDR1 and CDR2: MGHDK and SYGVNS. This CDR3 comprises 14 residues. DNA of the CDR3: TGTGCCGGGAGGCATTCATGGAGCTCCTACGAGCAGTACGTC. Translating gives CAGRHSWSSYEQYV.

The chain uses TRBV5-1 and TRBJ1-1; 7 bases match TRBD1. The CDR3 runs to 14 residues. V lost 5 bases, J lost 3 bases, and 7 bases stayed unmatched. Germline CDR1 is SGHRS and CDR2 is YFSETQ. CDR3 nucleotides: TGCGCCAGCAGGCGAGGGGGCGCGGACACTGAAGCTTTCTTT. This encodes CASRRGGADTEAFF.

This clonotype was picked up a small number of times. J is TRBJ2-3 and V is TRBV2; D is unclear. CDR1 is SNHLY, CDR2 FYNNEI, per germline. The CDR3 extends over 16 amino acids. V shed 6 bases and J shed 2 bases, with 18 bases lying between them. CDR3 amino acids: CASRKPALSSTDTQYF. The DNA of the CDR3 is TGTGCCAGCAGGAAACCTGCGTTGAGTTCCACAGATACGCAGTATTTT.

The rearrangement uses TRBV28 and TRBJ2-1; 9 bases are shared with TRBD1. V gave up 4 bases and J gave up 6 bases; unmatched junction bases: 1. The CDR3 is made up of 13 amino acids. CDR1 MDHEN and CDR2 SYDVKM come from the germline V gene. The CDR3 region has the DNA TGTGCCAGCAGTTACAGGGGGCCCAATGAGCAGTTCTTC. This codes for CASSYRGPNEQFF. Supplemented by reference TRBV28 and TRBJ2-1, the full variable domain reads DVKVTQSSRYLVKRTGEKVFLECVQDMDHENMFWYRQDPGLGLRLIYFSYDVKMKEKGDIPEGYSVSREKKERFSLILESASTNQTSMYLCASSYRGPNEQFFGPGTRLTVL.

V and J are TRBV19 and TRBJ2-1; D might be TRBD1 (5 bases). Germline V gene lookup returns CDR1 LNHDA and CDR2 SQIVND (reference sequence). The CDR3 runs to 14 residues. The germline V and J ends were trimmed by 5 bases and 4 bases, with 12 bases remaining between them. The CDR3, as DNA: TGTGCCAGTAGTGCCCTGACAGTTTACAATGAGCAGTTCTTC. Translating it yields CASSALTVYNEQFF.